This passage covers 18 T cell receptor beta chains from one sample sequenced in a study of shared clonotypes between healthy human individuals. The method was immunoSEQ multiplex PCR; TCRdb's version includes in-frame clones alone and lacks a portion of them. This table has around 1.5 million clones, 95% to 99% appearing once. The specimen sequenced was naive CD4+ T cells sorted from blood. Subset: CD45RA+ positively selected. Source of these receptors: a man younger than 40 in good health.

The chain recombines TRBV30 with TRBJ2-1, with 8 bases that match TRBD2. Per the germline V gene, CDR1 is GTSNPN and CDR2 is SVGIG (reference sequence). The CDR3 runs to 13 residues. The CDR3 sequence: CAGPGLGLDEQFF. The CDR3 DNA reads as TGTGCAGGACCGGGACTAGGTTTGGATGAGCAGTTCTTC.

On this clone itself: The sample carries other DNA sequences with the same CDR3. V usage is TRBV6-5 and J usage is TRBJ2-7, with D possibly matching TRBD1 (5 bases). The CDR3 loop spans 12 amino acids. Deletions cut 5 bases from V and 4 bases from J, with 9 bases between. Germline CDR1 is MNHEY and CDR2 is SVGAGI. The CDR3: CASSPTGYEQYF. CDR3 coding DNA: TGTGCCAGCAGTCCTACAGGTTACGAGCAGTACTTC.

The V and J genes are TRBV28 and TRBJ2-2; the D gene could be TRBD1 or TRBD2 (6 bases each). This CDR3 has 16 amino acids. Germline values: CDR1 MDHEN, CDR2 SYDVKM. Trimming shortened V by 6 bases and J by 5 bases, and 19 bases separated the two germline ends. DNA of the CDR3: TGTGCCAGCAGCCCCTCGGGGCAGGGGAGGACCGGGGAGCTGTTTTTT. Translation: CASSPSGQGRTGELFF.

This chain links TRBV5-4 with TRBJ2-2, with 8 nucleotides matching TRBD2. Trimming at V came to 2 bases and at J to 1 base, leaving 10 bases not matched to a gene. The V gene's germline CDR1 is SGHNT and CDR2 YYREEE (reference sequence). The CDR3 covers 18 residues. CDR3 sequence: CASSFGIVSGVNTGELFF. CDR3 sequence (DNA): TGTGCCAGCAGCTTCGGTATAGTTAGCGGGGTGAACACCGGGGAGCTGTTTTTT.

The chain links TRBV6-5 to TRBJ2-7, with 11 nucleotides matching TRBD2. Germline V gene lookup returns CDR1 MNHEY and CDR2 SVGAGI. The V segment lost 5 bases and the J segment 9 bases; nucleotides outside the gene matches: 6. The CDR3 sequence is 13 residues long. CDR3 region: CASSSSGRARQYF. CDR3 sequence (DNA): TGTGCCAGCAGTAGTAGCGGGAGGGCACGGCAGTACTTC.

This clone was seen just once. V and J are TRBV19 and TRBJ2-7; 9 bases are shared with TRBD2. Germline loops: CDR1 LNHDA, CDR2 SQIVND (reference sequence). V gave up 7 bases and J gave up 7 bases; unmatched junction bases: 14. The CDR3 spans 15 residues. The CDR3 region is CASTSGVAGEKEQYF. For the CDR3, the DNA is TGTGCCAGTACCTCCGGGGTAGCGGGAGAGAAGGAGCAGTACTTC.

The genes are TRBV7-6 and TRBJ1-4, with a tentative D call TRBD1 (5 bases). This CDR3 spans 15 amino acids. Germline CDR1 is SGHVS and CDR2 is FNYEAQ. The V gene lost 1 base and the J gene lost 4 bases, with 10 bases spanning the gap. Here the CDR3 DNA reads TGTGCCAGCAGCTTAGGGGGGGTGATTAATGAAAAACTGTTTTTT. It encodes CASSLGGVINEKLFF.

This sequence joins TRBV4-1 and TRBJ1-4; no firm D call. This CDR3 spans 18 amino acids. Germline CDR1 reads MGHRA; CDR2 reads YSYEKL. Trimming removed 1 base at V and 3 bases at J, with 18 bases between. The CDR3 sequence: CASSQVYRNHKANEKLFF. CDR3 DNA sequence: TGCGCCAGCAGCCAAGTTTACAGAAATCACAAGGCTAATGAAAAACTGTTTTTT.

This CDR3 is CASSLVFHRGRDRADEQYF. The CDR3, as DNA: TGTGCCAGCAGCTTAGTATTTCATAGAGGCCGGGACAGGGCGGACGAGCAGTACTTC. The rearrangement links TRBV7-2 to TRBJ2-7; 9 nucleotides match TRBD1. Germline assignment: CDR1 SGHTA and CDR2 FQGNSA. V trimming: 1 base; J trimming: 5 bases; junction bases outside the gene matches: 18. The CDR3 consists of 19 residues.

The rearrangement joins TRBV19 to TRBJ1-2; D uncertain. This CDR3 spans 12 amino acids. Trimming shortened V by 7 bases and J by 0 bases, and 6 bases separated the two germline ends. Germline CDR1 and CDR2: LNHDA and SQIVND (reference sequence). CDR3 in amino acids: CASTGTNYGYTF. The DNA of the CDR3 is TGTGCCAGTACCGGGACTAACTATGGCTACACCTTC.

The genes are TRBV5-1 and TRBJ1-2; tentatively, D is TRBD1 (6 bases). The CDR3 sequence is 14 residues long. The germline CDR1 and CDR2 sequences are SGHRS and YFSETQ. The V end was cut by 4 bases, the J end by 7 bases, with 17 bases between. CDR3 sequence reads: CASSEPSGEVGYTF. In nucleotides, the CDR3 is TGCGCCAGCAGCGAACCCTCAGGGGAGGTTGGCTACACCTTC.

This chain joins TRBV30 and TRBJ2-7, with D uncertain. The V end was cut by 3 bases, the J end by 3 bases, with 12 bases between. The CDR3 is 13 residues long. The germline gives CDR1 GTSNPN, CDR2 SVGIG (reference sequence). The CDR3 region has the DNA TGTGCCTGGAGCGAATATGGGGTCTACGAGCAGTACTTC. Amino acid sequence: CAWSEYGVYEQYF.

Turning to this clone: The same CDR3 can be traced to other DNA sequences in this sample. The CDR3 loop is CASSFGGQETQYF. DNA of the CDR3: TGTGCCAGCAGCTTCGGAGGACAAGAGACCCAGTACTTC. This sequence joins TRBV11-2 and TRBJ2-5; TRBD2 is a possible D gene (5 bases). Germline-derived CDR1 and CDR2 are SGHAT and FQNNGV. With 3 bases removed from V and 2 bases from J, the gap between germline ends came to 7 bases. The CDR3 length is 13 residues. Variable domain in full (rest from reference TRBV11-2 and TRBJ2-5): EAGVAQSPRYKIIEKRQSVAFWCNPISGHATLYWYQQILGQGPKLLIQFQNNGVVDDSQLPKDRFSAERLKGVDSTLKIQPAKLEDSAVYLCASSFGGQETQYFGPGTRLLVL.

In its sample, this clone was seen once. At the DNA level, this CDR3 is encoded by other sequences in the same sample as well. This rearrangement joins TRBV7-2 to TRBJ2-3, with D maybe TRBD2 (6 bases). Germline V lookup: CDR1 SGHTA, CDR2 FQGNSA. The CDR3 consists of 14 residues. Trimming left V 3 bases short and J 2 bases short, with 9 bases between. This CDR3 reads CASSLGLPTDTQYF. CDR3 nucleotide sequence: TGTGCCAGCAGCTTGGGACTTCCCACAGATACGCAGTATTTT. Full variable domain (missing parts from reference TRBV7-2 and TRBJ2-3): GAGVSQSPSNKVTEKGKDVELRCDPISGHTALYWYRQSLGQGLEFLIYFQGNSAPDKSGLPSDRFSAERTGGSVSTLTIQRTQQEDSAVYLCASSLGLPTDTQYFGPGTRLTVL.

This chain uses TRBV2 with TRBJ1-4, with 8 bases identical to TRBD1. Unmatched junction bases numbered 6, after V lost 5 bases and J lost 1 base. Germline values: CDR1 SNHLY, CDR2 FYNNEI. The CDR3 has 16 amino acids. CDR3 in amino acids: CASSYRGGLTNEKLFF. CDR3 DNA sequence: TGTGCCAGCAGTTACAGGGGGGGACTAACTAATGAAAAACTGTTTTTT.

About this clone: Other DNA sequences in the sample encode the same CDR3. This chain joins TRBV18 and TRBJ2-3; D unresolved. The germline V gene has CDR1 KGHSH and CDR2 LQKENI. CDR3 size: 12 residues. Trimming took 2 bases from V and 6 from J, leaving 6 bases between them. CDR3 DNA sequence: TGTGCCAGCTCACCATCAGCGGATACGCAGTATTTT. Translation: CASSPSADTQYF.

CDR3 DNA: TGTGCCAGTAGTCAGGCCCTAGCGGGAGTACGCACCGGGGAGCTGTTTTTT. Protein: CASSQALAGVRTGELFF. The V call is TRBV19, the J call TRBJ2-2; 10 bases line up with TRBD2. The CDR3 spans 17 residues. CDR1 LNHDA and CDR2 SQIVND come from the germline V gene (reference sequence). Trimming took 5 bases from V and 4 from J; bases not matched to a gene: 10.

This chain joins TRBV13 and TRBJ1-1; TRBD1 is a possible D gene (5 bases). The V and J ends lost 0 bases and 1 base respectively, with 12 bases between them. There are 16 residues in the CDR3. CDR1 is PRHDT, CDR2 FYEKMQ, per germline (reference sequence). The CDR3 coding sequence is TGTGCCAGCAGCTTAGGCCGGGCCAGGGCGAACACTGAAGCTTTCTTT. Translated: CASSLGRARANTEAFF.